Following are 15 T cell receptor beta chains from one sample sequenced in a study of blood T cell repertoires in COVID-19. The protocol was immunoSEQ multiplex PCR, while the TCRdb copy is restricted to in-frame clones and leaves out a portion. The sample lists about 82,000 clones; about 80% were seen once. Sequenced material: peripheral blood. These receptors were taken from a middle-aged woman with active or convalescent COVID-19.

This clone has just a few counts. V and J are TRBV29-1 and TRBJ2-2; 9 bases map to TRBD2. Losses at the gene ends were 2 bases for V and 3 bases for J; bases not matched to a gene: 4. CDR1 and CDR2 (germline): SQVTM, ANQGSEA. The CDR3 extends over 15 amino acids. DNA of the CDR3: TGCAGCGTTGAAAGACTAGCGGACCACACCGGGGAGCTGTTTTTT. This codes for CSVERLADHTGELFF.

This CDR3 is CASSAQQGSGEKLFF. In DNA, the CDR3 is TGTGCCAGCAGCGCCCAACAGGGGTCGGGGGAAAAACTGTTTTTT. V is TRBV9 and J is TRBJ1-4; 7 nucleotides line up with TRBD1. CDR1 and CDR2 (germline): SGDLS, YYNGEE. The ends lost 3 bases at V and 8 bases at J; junction bases unmatched: 10. This CDR3 spans 15 amino acids. The full variable domain, with the rest looked up from reference TRBV9 and TRBJ1-4, is DSGVTQTPKHLITATGQRVTLRCSPRSGDLSVYWYQQSLDQGLQFLIQYYNGEERAKGNILERFSAQQFPDLHSELNLSSLELGDSALYFCASSAQQGSGEKLFFGSGTQLSVL.

This rearrangement joins TRBV4-1 to TRBJ1-1; no firm D call. This CDR3 contains 17 residues. Germline V CDR1 and CDR2: MGHRA, YSYEKL. Trimming pared 4 bases from V and 3 bases from J, leaving 21 bases between. The CDR3 DNA is TGCGCCAGCAGCCCAAGGAGCATACGAGTCGGCGACACTGAAGCTTTCTTT. As protein: CASSPRSIRVGDTEAFF.

This clone has only a few counts. The chain is built from TRBV2 and TRBJ1-5; a possible D gene is TRBD1 (6 bases). The CDR3 extends over 16 amino acids. Germline V CDR1 and CDR2: SNHLY, FYNNEI. Deletions cut 6 bases from V and 2 bases from J, with 17 bases between. Written as DNA, the CDR3 is TGTGCCAGCAGCGCGACCCAAGGGGGGGGCAATCAGCCCCAGCATTTT. It encodes CASSATQGGGNQPQHF.

This rearrangement joins TRBV6-6 to TRBJ2-1, with 14 bases fitting TRBD2. This CDR3 contains 13 residues. With 5 bases clipped from V and 12 bases from J, the junction kept 3 bases outside the gene matches. The germline V gene has CDR1 MNHNY and CDR2 SVGAGI (reference sequence). The CDR3 loop is CASSTGTSGRQFF. The CDR3 bases are TGTGCCAGCAGTACCGGGACTAGCGGGAGGCAGTTCTTC.

The chain uses TRBV29-1 and TRBJ1-2, with D perhaps TRBD1 (5 bases). Trimming cost V 2 bases and J 4 bases, with 11 bases left between them. Germline V gene sequence: CDR1 SQVTM, CDR2 ANQGSEA. The CDR3 is made up of 13 amino acids. CDR3 sequence reads: CSVEFRVPYGYTF. The CDR3, as DNA: TGCAGCGTTGAATTCAGGGTACCCTATGGCTACACCTTC.

Only a few counts were recorded for this clone. The rearrangement uses TRBV18 and TRBJ2-3, with TRBD2 identical over 7 bases. V lost 0 bases and J lost 2; bases outside the gene matches: 8. Germline assignment: CDR1 KGHSH and CDR2 LQKENI. The CDR3 consists of 17 residues. CDR3 amino acids: CASSPPPWTRDTDTQYF. CDR3 bases: TGTGCCAGCTCACCACCTCCTTGGACTAGGGACACAGATACGCAGTATTTT. Full variable domain (outside the CDR3, taken from reference TRBV18 and TRBJ2-3): NAGVMQNPRHLVRRRGQEARLRCSPMKGHSHVYWYRQLPEEGLKFMVYLQKENIIDESGMPKERFSAEFPKEGPSILRIQQVVRGDSAAYFCASSPPPWTRDTDTQYFGPGTRLTVL.

V and J are TRBV5-1 and TRBJ1-2, with a possible D match to TRBD1 (6 bases). CDR1 is SGHRS, CDR2 YFSETQ, per germline. The CDR3 contains 15 residues. Trimming pared 0 bases from V and 5 bases from J, leaving 14 bases between. For the CDR3, the DNA is TGCGCCAGCAGCTTGGCCCCCGGGACAAGTTATGGCTACACCTTC. It is translated as CASSLAPGTSYGYTF. The full variable domain, with the rest looked up from reference TRBV5-1 and TRBJ1-2, is KAGVTQTPRYLIKTRGQQVTLSCSPISGHRSVSWYQQTPGQGLQFLFEYFSETQRNKGNFPGRFSGRQFSNSRSEMNVSTLELGDSALYLCASSLAPGTSYGYTFGSGTRLTVV.

The gene calls are TRBV27 and TRBJ2-1, with a weak D call TRBD1 (5 bases). The germline gives CDR1 MNHEY, CDR2 SMNVEV (reference sequence). With 6 bases removed from V and 8 bases from J, the gap between germline ends came to 17 bases. This CDR3 comprises 14 residues. CDR3 DNA sequence: TGTGCCAGCAGCCCATTCCAGGGTAAATATGAGCAGTTCTTC. Its translation is CASSPFQGKYEQFF.

The J gene is TRBJ1-2, the V gene TRBV5-1; D is unclear. V gave up 4 bases and J gave up 4 bases, with 23 bases separating them. The CDR3 length is 17 residues. CDR1 is SGHRS, CDR2 YFSETQ, per germline. CDR3: CASSLGTGGRLSYGYTF. CDR3 coding DNA: TGCGCCAGCAGCCTTGGTACTGGAGGGAGGCTTAGCTATGGCTACACCTTC.

V and J are TRBV7-9 and TRBJ2-1; D is perhaps TRBD1 (6 bases). V lost 1 base and J lost 7, with 8 bases in between. The CDR3 length is 13 residues. The germline V gene has CDR1 SEHNR and CDR2 FQNEAQ (reference sequence). The CDR3 here is CASSLEDRNEQFF. For the CDR3, the DNA is TGTGCCAGCAGCTTAGAAGACAGGAATGAGCAGTTCTTC.

V gene TRBV4-2 combines with J gene TRBJ2-7; possibly TRBD1 for D (6 bases). This CDR3 is 15 amino acids long. Germline V gives CDR1 LGHNA, CDR2 YNFKEQ. With 0 bases removed from V and 3 bases from J, the gap between germline ends came to 12 bases. This CDR3 reads CASSQESGTIYEQYF. CDR3 in DNA: TGTGCCAGCAGCCAAGAGTCAGGGACAATCTACGAGCAGTACTTC.

The CDR3 region has the DNA TGTGCCAGCAGCCCCTCGCCGGTGAGTGGCTACACCTTC. As protein: CASSPSPVSGYTF. The J gene is TRBJ1-2, the V gene TRBV7-3; D is unclear. CDR1 SGHTA and CDR2 FQGTGA come from the germline V gene. The V gene lost 5 bases and the J gene lost 7 bases, with 14 bases spanning the gap. The CDR3 has 13 residues.

A single count supports this clone. The V call is TRBV24-1, the J call TRBJ2-3; 8 bases align to TRBD1. CDR3 size: 14 residues. Looked up from germline, CDR1 is KGHDR and CDR2 is SFDVKD. The trim removed 9 bases at V and 1 base at J, leaving 5 bases unmatched. CDR3 sequence reads: CATAMGQGTDTQYF. CDR3 bases: TGTGCCACCGCTATGGGACAGGGCACAGATACGCAGTATTTT.

The chain links TRBV29-1 to TRBJ2-7, with D perhaps matching TRBD1 (6 bases). V was pared by 4 bases and J by 3 bases, with 10 bases between. Germline CDR1 SQVTM, CDR2 ANQGSEA. The CDR3 has 12 amino acids. CDR3 nucleotide sequence: TGCAGCGTTGGGACAGATTACTACGAGCAGTACTTC. Its translation is CSVGTDYYEQYF.